These 24 T cell receptor beta chains originate from one sample sequenced in a study of T cell clones after liver transplantation. Sequencing was performed with immunoSEQ multiplex PCR; in TCRdb, only in-frame clones are kept and a portion is missing. The table lists 95,000 to 110,000 clones, roughly four fifths of them singletons. The sequencing used CD4+ T cells from blood, collected before liver transplant. The receptors were sampled from a human donor who received a liver transplant.

V gene TRBV5-4 combines with J gene TRBJ1-4; D unresolved. The V end was cut by 1 base, the J end by 1 base, with 8 bases between. The CDR3 sequence is 15 residues long. Germline values: CDR1 SGHNT, CDR2 YYREEE (reference sequence). The CDR3 is CASSLRTGTNEKLFF. The CDR3, as DNA: TGTGCCAGCAGCTTGAGGACGGGAACTAATGAAAAACTGTTTTTT. Using reference TRBV5-4 and TRBJ1-4 for the parts outside the CDR3, the full variable domain is ETGVTQSPTHLIKTRGQQVTLRCSSQSGHNTVSWYQQALGQGPQFIFQYYREEENGRGNFPPRFSGLQFPNYSSELNVNALELDDSALYLCASSLRTGTNEKLFFGSGTQLSVL.

The chain has TRBV6-1 and TRBJ1-2; no firm D call. Per germline, CDR1 MNHNS and CDR2 SASEGT. The CDR3 consists of 15 residues. The germline V and J ends were trimmed by 8 bases and 2 bases, with 18 bases remaining between them. The CDR3 coding sequence is TGTGCCAGCCAATCAGACCCCCCCTTAAACTATGGCTACACCTTC. Protein: CASQSDPPLNYGYTF.

CDR3 loop: CASRGSYNEQFF. CDR3 DNA: TGTGCCAGCAGGGGGTCCTACAATGAGCAGTTCTTC. The chain couples TRBV7-8 to TRBJ2-1; unclear D gene. V was shortened by 6 bases and J by 1 base, with 4 bases between the two germline ends. The germline V gene encodes CDR1 SGHVS and CDR2 FQNEAQ. This CDR3 contains 12 residues.

This rearrangement joins TRBV2 to TRBJ1-4; D is undetermined. The germline gives CDR1 SNHLY, CDR2 FYNNEI. The CDR3 runs to 13 residues. The ends were cut back, 7 bases at V and 5 bases at J, with 11 bases in the middle. CDR3 in amino acids: CASNRLINEKLFF. The CDR3 DNA reads TGTGCCAGCAACCGACTGATCAATGAAAAACTGTTTTTT.

The chain is built from TRBV6-8 and TRBJ2-7, with no clear D. This CDR3 is 12 amino acids long. Germline V lookup: CDR1 MNHGY, CDR2 SAAAGT. V shed 2 bases and J shed 5 bases, with 7 bases lying between them. CDR3 bases: TGTGCCAGCAGTTACAAGGTTAACGAGCAGTACTTC. This gives the protein CASSYKVNEQYF.

The rearrangement joins TRBV15 to TRBJ1-4; TRBD1 is a possible D gene (5 bases). V shed 5 bases and J shed 3 bases, with 13 bases lying between them. Germline-derived CDR1 and CDR2 are LNHNV and YYDKDF (reference sequence). This CDR3 comprises 15 residues. The CDR3 sequence is CATSEGRDSNEKLFF. The CDR3 region has the DNA TGTGCCACCAGCGAGGGGCGGGACTCTAATGAAAAACTGTTTTTT.

J is TRBJ2-3 and V is TRBV4-1; 8 nucleotides match TRBD2. The CDR3 covers 18 residues. Germline V gene data show CDR1 as MGHRA and CDR2 as YSYEKL. V dropped 0 bases and J dropped 5; count of bases not matched to a gene: 13. For the CDR3, the DNA is TGCGCCAGCAGCCAAGATAGGGCTAGCGGGCTGCCGGGAGATACGCAGTATTTT. Residues: CASSQDRASGLPGDTQYF.

The genes are TRBV13 and TRBJ2-7, with TRBD2 matching 8 bases. The CDR3 sequence is 16 residues long. Germline V gene lookup returns CDR1 PRHDT and CDR2 FYEKMQ (reference sequence). V trimming: 0 bases; J trimming: 6 bases; junction bases outside the gene matches: 10. The CDR3 spells CASSLGGGGLLGEQYF. The CDR3 DNA reads as TGTGCCAGCAGCTTAGGCGGCGGGGGGCTCCTAGGCGAGCAGTACTTC.

The chain uses TRBV7-3 and TRBJ1-3; D not resolved. CDR1 and CDR2 (germline): SGHTA, FQGTGA. The CDR3 length is 15 residues. Trimming removed 6 bases from V and 2 bases from J, with 14 bases in between. CDR3 DNA sequence: TGTGCCAGCAGTCGAGCTGGGTCGCCTGGAAACACCATATATTTT. This codes for CASSRAGSPGNTIYF.

The genes are TRBV6-5 and TRBJ2-1; 9 bases fit TRBD1. This CDR3 spans 16 amino acids. V dropped 4 bases and J dropped 5; count of bases not matched to a gene: 9. Germline V gives CDR1 MNHEY, CDR2 SVGAGI. The CDR3 sequence: CASSSFDRGNHNEQFF. The DNA of the CDR3 is TGTGCCAGCAGTTCCTTCGACAGGGGGAACCACAATGAGCAGTTCTTC.

The rearrangement links TRBV1 to TRBJ2-2; the table's D call, TRBD2, has no DNA check behind it. TRBV1 counts as a pseudogene. The CDR3 loop spans 14 amino acids. For the CDR3, the DNA is TGCACCAGCAGCCAGGACTCAAACACCGGGGAGCTGTTTTTT. This sequence encodes CTSSQDSNTGELFF.

CDR3 nucleotides: TGTGCCAGAACTAATTCCGAAAAACTGTTTTTT. It translates to CARTNSEKLFF. The gene calls are TRBV11-3 and TRBJ1-4; D not resolved. The V end was cut by 9 bases, the J end by 8 bases, with 10 bases between. The CDR3 runs 11 residues. The V gene's germline CDR1 is SGHNT and CDR2 YENEEA.

The J gene is TRBJ2-5, the V gene TRBV28, with D perhaps TRBD2 (6 bases). Germline CDR1 MDHEN, CDR2 SYDVKM. V lost 7 bases, J lost 5 bases, and 17 bases lay in between. The CDR3 runs 14 residues. CDR3 amino acids: CASTSGSGSETQYF. The CDR3 bases are TGTGCCAGCACGTCAGGGAGCGGGTCGGAGACCCAGTACTTC. Full variable domain (remainder filled in from reference TRBV28 and TRBJ2-5): DVKVTQSSRYLVKRTGEKVFLECVQDMDHENMFWYRQDPGLGLRLIYFSYDVKMKEKGDIPEGYSVSREKKERFSLILESASTNQTSMYLCASTSGSGSETQYFGPGTRLLVL.

The chain carries TRBV19 and TRBJ2-5, with TRBD2 matching 14 bases. This CDR3 comprises 18 residues. V dropped 3 bases and J dropped 4; count of bases not matched to a gene: 10. The V gene's germline CDR1 is LNHDA and CDR2 SQIVND (reference sequence). In DNA form, the CDR3 reads TGTGCCAGTAGTATTGGTGGGACTAGCGGGGGCTCAGGAGAGACCCAGTACTTC. This sequence encodes CASSIGGTSGGSGETQYF.

This clone was picked up a small number of times. In DNA, the CDR3 is TGTGCCAGCAGTGAAGGGAACAGCAAAAACATTCAGTACTTC. Translating it yields CASSEGNSKNIQYF. This chain links TRBV2 with TRBJ2-4; D call uncertain. CDR1 SNHLY and CDR2 FYNNEI come from the germline V gene. This CDR3 comprises 14 residues. V lost 1 base to trimming and J lost 3 bases, with 7 bases between them.

V is TRBV9 and J is TRBJ1-6; unclear D gene. Germline loops: CDR1 SGDLS, CDR2 YYNGEE. This CDR3 has 14 residues. With 4 bases removed from V and 0 bases from J, the gap between germline ends came to 5 bases. CDR3 DNA: TGTGCCAGCAGCACAAGCTCCTATAATTCACCCCTCCACTTT. It translates to CASSTSSYNSPLHF.

The rearrangement joins TRBV2 to TRBJ2-7; perhaps TRBD1 as D (6 bases). Germline loops: CDR1 SNHLY, CDR2 FYNNEI. Between the trimmed V and J ends, which lost 6 bases and 1 base, there was a span of 19 bases. The CDR3 is 16 residues long. The CDR3 nucleotides are TGTGCCAGCAGCAGTCCAGACAGGAGAGGTTCCTACGAGCAGTACTTC. Protein product: CASSSPDRRGSYEQYF. The entire variable domain, with the rest obtained from reference TRBV2 and TRBJ2-7, is as follows: EPEVTQTPSHQVTQMGQEVILRCVPISNHLYFYWYRQILGQKVEFLVSFYNNEISEKSEIFDDQFSVERPDGSNFTLKIRSTKLEDSAMYFCASSSPDRRGSYEQYFGPGTRLTVT.

The rearrangement links TRBV4-1 to TRBJ1-2; 7 nucleotides agree with TRBD1. The CDR3 runs to 16 residues. In germline, CDR1 is MGHRA, CDR2 YSYEKL. Germline trimming cut 2 bases from V and 6 bases from J; bases unmatched to any gene: 12. CDR3 sequence (DNA): TGCGCCAGCAGCCAACCATATCACCGGGACAGCGATGGCTACACCTTC. This encodes CASSQPYHRDSDGYTF.

CDR3 DNA sequence: TGTGCCAGTAGTGCTCGACAGGGCAGAGCTTTCTTT. Its translation is CASSARQGRAFF. The chain recombines TRBV19 with TRBJ1-1; 7 nucleotides agree with TRBD1. J gave up 10 bases and V 5 bases, and 7 bases lay outside the gene matches. The CDR3 is 12 amino acids. Germline CDR1 reads LNHDA; CDR2 reads SQIVND (reference sequence).

The chain has TRBV27 and TRBJ1-3; possible D gene TRBD1, 5 bases. The CDR3 covers 13 residues. Looked up from germline, CDR1 is MNHEY and CDR2 is SMNVEV (reference sequence). The V end lost 2 bases, the J end lost 4 bases, and 6 bases lay between the germline ends. The CDR3 DNA reads TGTGCCAGCAGTTTAAGGGACGGAAACACCATATATTTT. It yields the protein CASSLRDGNTIYF.

This chain uses TRBV7-9 with TRBJ2-3, with no clear D. V was shortened by 2 bases and J by 4 bases, with 10 bases between the two germline ends. Germline V CDR1 and CDR2: SEHNR, FQNEAQ (reference sequence). This CDR3 contains 14 residues. CDR3 sequence: CASSLSPSADTQYF. The CDR3 DNA reads TGTGCCAGCAGCTTATCTCCCTCCGCAGATACGCAGTATTTT.

CDR3 region: CASSSPDRALYNEQFF. As DNA, the CDR3 is TGTGCCAGCAGCTCCCCGGACAGGGCCCTCTACAATGAGCAGTTCTTC. The chain carries TRBV5-6 and TRBJ2-1; 8 bases are shared with TRBD1. V was pared by 3 bases and J by 3 bases, with 8 bases of the junction left unmatched. The CDR3 is 16 residues long. Germline CDR1 SGHDT, CDR2 YYEEEE.

The table lists this clone with a few counts. The rearrangement links TRBV6-5 to TRBJ2-1; D is unclear. CDR3 length: 14 residues. Germline V gene data show CDR1 as MNHEY and CDR2 as SVGAGI. The V end lost 0 bases, the J end lost 4 bases, and 7 bases lay between the germline ends. The CDR3 DNA reads TGTGCCAGCAGTTACTCTAGGATTTACAATGAGCAGTTCTTC. This gives the protein CASSYSRIYNEQFF.

V is TRBV4-2 and J is TRBJ2-7; D could derive from TRBD1 or TRBD2 (6 bases each). The length of the CDR3 is 15 residues. CDR1 LGHNA and CDR2 YNFKEQ come from the germline V gene. V lost 1 base to trimming and J lost 5 bases, with 15 bases between them. The chain's CDR3 is CASSQVEGGLNEQYF. The DNA for the CDR3 is TGTGCCAGCAGCCAAGTAGAGGGGGGTCTGAACGAGCAGTACTTC.